This paragraph covers one TCR beta chain sequence. The sample is drawn from a study of T cell responses to AZD1222 COVID-19 vaccine. This CDR3 is built from 15 residues. The V gene's germline CDR1 is GTSNPN and CDR2 SVGIG (reference sequence). The germline V and J ends were trimmed by 3 bases and 4 bases, with 19 bases remaining between them. Using immunoSEQ multiplex PCR, the repertoire was profiled, and TCRdb retains in-frame clones only, with some absent. The profile shows more than 150,000 clones, 90% to 95% of them singletons. This clonotype was sampled from an adult who received the AZD1222 COVID-19 vaccine. The chain couples TRBV30 to TRBJ2-7; a weak D match, TRBD1 (5 bases). The specimen comprised peripheral blood, sampled 28 days after the second AZD1222 dose. The CDR3: CAWSPRTLLAYEQYF. The CDR3 DNA reads as TGTGCCTGGAGCCCACGGACACTTCTTGCGTACGAGCAGTACTTC.